Reported below is one T cell receptor (beta chain). Its antigen is not known. The entry originates in a study of vaccination effects on CD4 cells after COVID-19. The wider study: Participants were vaccinated with two doses of either the BNT162b2 or mRNA-1273 vaccine. Study-wide findings and caveats: Marked clonal contraction was seen in infection- and vaccine-induced clones late after vaccination.

The data were produced by immunoSEQ multiplex PCR, yet TCRdb's version contains in-frame clones alone and is incomplete. This sample has about 26,000 clones, with 70% to 80% found just once. The CDR3 has 15 amino acids. Trimming shortened V by 3 bases and J by 8 bases, and 16 bases separated the two germline ends. Germline lookup yields CDR1 MDHEN and CDR2 SYDVKM. Within the ViraFEST assay, antigen-specific CD4+ T cells underwent expansion with viral peptide pools prior to sequencing. CD4+ T cell isolation took place after nine to eleven days of culture. The person had PCR-confirmed SARS-CoV-2 infection between March and December 2020. With around 10 ug/ml peptides and roughly 9.3 IU/ml IL-2, roughly 2.1 million PBMC per well were cultured.

The chain uses TRBV28 and TRBJ1-4; perhaps TRBD1 as D (5 bases). The sample in question was CD4+ T cells from PBMCs cultured with HCoV-NL63 spike peptides, obtained before COVID-19 vaccination. The receptor was derived from a human donor who had a prior SARS-CoV-2 infection. The CDR3 sequence is CASSLWERRGEKLFF. CDR3 DNA: TGTGCCAGCAGTTTGTGGGAGCGGCGGGGCGAAAAACTGTTTTTT.